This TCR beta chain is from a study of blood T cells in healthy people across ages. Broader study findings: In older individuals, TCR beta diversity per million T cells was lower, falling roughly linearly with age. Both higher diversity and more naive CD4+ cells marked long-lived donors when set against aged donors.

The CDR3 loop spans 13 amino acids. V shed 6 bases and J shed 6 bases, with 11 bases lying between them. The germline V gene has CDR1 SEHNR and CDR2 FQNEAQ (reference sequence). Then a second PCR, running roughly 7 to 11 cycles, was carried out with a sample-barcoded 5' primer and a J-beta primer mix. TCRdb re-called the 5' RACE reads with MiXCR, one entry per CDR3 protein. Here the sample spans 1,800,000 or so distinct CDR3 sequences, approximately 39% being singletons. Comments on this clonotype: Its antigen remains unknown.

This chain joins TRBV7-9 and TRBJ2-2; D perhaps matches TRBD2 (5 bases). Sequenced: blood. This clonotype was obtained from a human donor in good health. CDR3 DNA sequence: TGTGCCAGCAGGCGCCCCGGGGCCGGGGAGCTGTTTTTT. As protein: CASRRPGAGELFF.